This TCR beta chain appears in the sequencing data of a study of T-cell memory formation after mild COVID-19. This clonotype turned up a few times. Its antigen remains unidentified. TCRdb redid the calling of the 5' RACE reads with MiXCR, one entry per CDR3 protein. The table lists 430,000 or so distinct CDR3 sequences, approximately 25% of them singletons. Study conclusions and caveats: From day 15 to 85, contracting clones were balanced between CD4 and CD8, whereas later expanders leaned toward CD4+.

Germline CDR1 reads SGHAT; CDR2 reads FQNNGV. The CDR3 is made up of 19 amino acids. V was clipped by 2 bases and J by 7 bases; unmatched bases: 17. The sequence came from an adult woman who had mild COVID-19 (a few samples of this study predate the infection). Cell type and time point are not known. The sequenced sample consisted of PBMCs or a T cell subset sorted from them (not recorded which). The chain recombines TRBV11-2 with TRBJ2-1, with 10 positions matching TRBD2. CDR3 in amino acids: CASSLSGSSGSRGGNEQFF. The DNA for the CDR3 is TGTGCCAGCAGCTTAAGTGGCTCTAGCGGGAGCCGGGGGGGGAATGAGCAGTTCTTC. The variable domain in full, completed from reference TRBV11-2 and TRBJ2-1, reads EAGVAQSPRYKIIEKRQSVAFWCNPISGHATLYWYQQILGQGPKLLIQFQNNGVVDDSQLPKDRFSAERLKGVDSTLKIQPAKLEDSAVYLCASSLSGSSGSRGGNEQFFGPGTRLTVL.